The rows below give T cell receptor beta chains drawn from one sample of a study of T-cell memory formation after mild COVID-19. From the 5' RACE reads, TCRdb called clonotypes with MiXCR, one entry per CDR3 protein. The repertoire holds about 350,000 distinct CDR3 sequences, approximately 14% seen once, with about 24% in the top ten. The sequencing input was PBMCs or a T cell subset sorted from them (not recorded which). Receptor source: a man in his late teens or twenties who had mild COVID-19 (a few samples of this study predate the infection). Cell type and time point are not known. Both conserved end residues are part of each CDR3. The order of the fields is clone size, D gene, V gene, J gene, CDR3 protein, CDR3 DNA. D genes are given only for firm matches. Clone sizes are given selectively: once, few, many, or a class where the clone is expanded.

NA,TRBD1,TRBV5-4,TRBJ2-1,CASSDPSGQPNNEQFF,TGTGCCAGCAGCGACCCTTCGGGACAGCCCAACAATGAGCAGTTCTTC
NA,NA,TRBV4-2,TRBJ1-1,CASSQERIGAFF,TGTGCCAGCAGCCAAGAGAGAATAGGAGCTTTCTTT
NA,NA,TRBV7-2,TRBJ2-1,CASSLGGWNEQFF,TGTGCCAGCAGCTTAGGGGGCTGGAATGAGCAGTTCTTC
NA,NA,TRBV7-2,TRBJ2-1,CASSLGPGLSFFEQFF,TGTGCCAGCAGCTTAGGGCCGGGACTCTCTTTTTTTGAGCAGTTCTTC
few,TRBD2,TRBV20-1,TRBJ2-2,CSARDTPGRGVYGELFF,TGCAGTGCTAGAGATACCCCTGGGCGGGGGGTATACGGGGAGCTGTTTTTT
NA,TRBD1,TRBV18,TRBJ1-1,CASSPRTGGRSTEAFF,TGTGCCAGCTCACCGCGGACAGGGGGTAGGAGCACTGAAGCTTTCTTT
few,NA,TRBV10-3,TRBJ2-7,CAARSQVGPYEQYF,TGTGCCGCACGATCCCAAGTGGGTCCCTACGAGCAGTACTTC
many,TRBD2,TRBV9,TRBJ2-3,CASSAYSGGSTDTQYF,TGTGCCAGCAGCGCATATAGCGGGGGCAGCACAGATACGCAGTATTTT
NA,NA,TRBV3-1,TRBJ1-2,CASSQGPYGYTF,TGTGCCAGCAGCCAAGGCCCATATGGCTACACCTTC
few,NA,TRBV6-6,TRBJ1-1,CASSTYRASEAFF,TGTGCCAGCAGTACCTACAGGGCGTCTGAAGCTTTCTTT
NA,NA,TRBV5-1,TRBJ2-2,CASRVTGELFF,TGCGCCAGCAGGGTCACCGGGGAGCTGTTTTTT
many,NA,TRBV5-1,TRBJ2-5,CASSLNPGAAETQYF,TGCGCCAGCAGCTTGAATCCAGGGGCGGCAGAGACCCAGTACTTC
NA,NA,TRBV2,TRBJ1-6,CASSEEGWNSPLHF,TGTGCCAGCAGTGAGGAGGGTTGGAATTCACCCCTCCACTTT
few,NA,TRBV5-1,TRBJ1-1,CASSFSNTEAFF,TGCGCCAGCAGCTTCTCGAACACTGAAGCTTTCTTT
few,TRBD1,TRBV29-1,TRBJ2-5,CSVRTGGGETQYF,TGCAGCGTTCGGACAGGGGGGGGAGAGACCCAGTACTTC
many,TRBD2,TRBV7-2,TRBJ2-5,CASTIGGGRVTQYF,TGTGCCAGCACCATTGGCGGGGGGCGGGTTACCCAGTACTTC
many,TRBD2,TRBV4-1,TRBJ2-1,CASSHGGVEFF,TGCGCCAGCAGCCATGGGGGGGTCGAGTTCTTC
few,NA,TRBV9,TRBJ1-2,CASLGSNYGYTF,TGTGCCAGCTTGGGGTCTAACTATGGCTACACCTTC
many,TRBD2,TRBV5-1,TRBJ2-5,CASSRGLAGGQETQYF,TGCGCCAGCAGCCGGGGACTAGCGGGGGGCCAAGAGACCCAGTACTTC
NA,TRBD2,TRBV2,TRBJ2-1,CASSRSSGESEQFF,TGTGCCAGCAGTAGGTCTAGCGGGGAGAGTGAGCAGTTCTTC
NA,TRBD2,TRBV24-1,TRBJ2-5,CATSDPGLARETQYF,TGTGCCACCAGTGACCCTGGACTAGCCAGAGAGACCCAGTACTTC
NA,NA,TRBV7-2,TRBJ2-5,CASSGTGQETQYF,TGTGCCAGCAGCGGGACCGGGCAAGAGACCCAGTACTTC
NA,TRBD2,TRBV2,TRBJ2-3,CASSDRTSREVDAQYF,TGTGCCAGCAGTGATAGGACTAGCCGCGAAGTAGATGCGCAGTATTTT
few,NA,TRBV5-1,TRBJ2-5,CASSPGRVDNRVEYGTQYF,TGCGCCAGCAGCCCCGGTCGAGTCGACAACAGAGTCGAATATGGGACCCAGTACTTC
NA,NA,TRBV20-1,TRBJ2-3,CSGGGPGTDTQYF,TGCAGTGGTGGGGGGCCGGGCACAGATACGCAGTATTTT
NA,TRBD1,TRBV20-1,TRBJ1-2,CSASTGDRGGYTF,TGCAGTGCTTCGACAGGGGATAGAGGAGGCTACACCTTC
many,NA,TRBV12-3/TRBV12-4,TRBJ2-1,CASDGGRLYNEQFF,TGTGCCAGCGACGGGGGGCGCTTATACAATGAGCAGTTCTTC
many,NA,TRBV5-5,TRBJ2-3,CASSLSTNTDTQYF,TGTGCCAGCAGCTTGAGTACTAACACAGATACGCAGTATTTT
NA,NA,TRBV24-1,TRBJ2-3,CATSEPSSTDTQYF,TGTGCCACCAGTGAACCTTCTAGCACAGATACGCAGTATTTT